This T cell receptor (beta chain) came from a study of cytomegalovirus exposure and HLA in healthy donors. Turning to this clone: What it binds is unknown.

Germline CDR1 and CDR2: ENHRY and SYGVKD. CDR3 length: 13 residues. Trimming took 6 bases from V and 6 from J; bases not matched to a gene: 1. PCR primers comprised 60 Vbeta and 13 Jbeta primers. The data were produced by immunoSEQ multiplex PCR, yet TCRdb's version contains in-frame clones alone and is incomplete. The sample carries some 160,000 clones, approximately 80% recorded once. Whole-study findings and limits: It was 150 to 200 TCR beta chains that were listed as cytomegalovirus-associated. In a later analysis, an Asian-associated ancestry cluster reportedly showed fewer N-insertions than the roughly 730-donor mean. Later on, analysis showed that most CMV-associated TCR beta chains appeared to be HLA-restricted.

Each of the donors was a healthy bone marrow donor. The receptor's source is a man aged 50 or older in good health and CMV-seropositive. The chain employs TRBV10-3 and TRBJ2-2; 10 bases agree with TRBD2. The sequencing input was PBMCs. In DNA, the CDR3 is TGTGCCATCAGAGCGGGGGGGCCCGGGGAGCTGTTTTTT. Amino acids: CAIRAGGPGELFF.